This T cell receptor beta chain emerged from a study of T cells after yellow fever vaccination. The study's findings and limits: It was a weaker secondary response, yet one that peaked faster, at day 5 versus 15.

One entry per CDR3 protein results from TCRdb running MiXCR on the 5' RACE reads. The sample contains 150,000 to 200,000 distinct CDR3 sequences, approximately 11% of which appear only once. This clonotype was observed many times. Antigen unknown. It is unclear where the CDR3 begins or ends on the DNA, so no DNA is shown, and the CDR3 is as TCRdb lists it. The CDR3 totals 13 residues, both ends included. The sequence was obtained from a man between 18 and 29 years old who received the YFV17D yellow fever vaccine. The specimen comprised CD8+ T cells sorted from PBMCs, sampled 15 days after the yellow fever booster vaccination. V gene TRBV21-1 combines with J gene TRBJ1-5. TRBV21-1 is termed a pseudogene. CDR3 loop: CASWADGNQPQHF.